This TCR beta chain was sequenced during a study of control samples from healthy donors and cancer patients. Sequenced by immunoSEQ multiplex PCR; TCRdb stores in-frame clones only, minus some. The table lists tens of thousands of clones, 70% to 90% of them singletons. The TCR comes from a woman aged 55-70 years with head and neck cancer. Input material: PBMCs.

The CDR3 sequence: CASSSQGAREMDTQYF. The CDR3 nucleotides read TGTGCCAGCAGCTCCCAGGGGGCTCGGGAAATGGATACGCAGTATTTT. The V call is TRBV3-1 (or the pseudogene TRBV3-2), the J call TRBJ2-3; 8 positions match TRBD1. There are 16 residues in the CDR3. Germline values: CDR1 LGHDT, CDR2 YNNKEL (reference sequence). Unmatched junction bases numbered 13, after V lost 5 bases and J lost 6 bases.